This T cell receptor (beta chain) was identified during a study of T cells in Graves' hyperthyroidism and ophthalmopathy. Study-wide points: Ophthalmopathy was separated from stable hyperthyroidism by a 13 V-J model.

This clonotype was counted a few times. Its antigen remains unidentified. Per the germline V gene, CDR1 is LNHDA and CDR2 is SQIVND (reference sequence). CDR3 length: 14 residues. Trimming at V came to 4 bases and at J to 7 bases, leaving 5 bases not matched to a gene. There were TCR beta CDR3 regions amplified from RNA transcripts. Primed by the HTBI set, a first-round RT-PCR was run on the TCR CDR3. One entry per CDR3 protein, called by TCRdb with MiXCR from the multiplex PCR reads. The sample carries a few hundred thousand distinct CDR3 sequences, around 13% recorded once. Exclusion of patients followed from uncontrolled infection, other autoimmune disease, pregnancy or lactation. Fresh peripheral blood, 9.5 to 10 ml of it, supplied the PBMCs.

The sample was blood. This rearrangement joins TRBV19 to TRBJ2-4; 9 positions agree with TRBD1. This TCR was recovered from a woman in her 30s with Graves' hyperthyroidism that later progressed to Graves' ophthalmopathy. The CDR3 is CASSTNGQGNIQYF. CDR3 coding DNA: TGTGCCAGTAGTACTAACGGACAGGGGAACATTCAGTACTTC.